This TCR beta chain was captured by sequencing in a study of technical replicates of blood from a few donors. TCRdb's copy holds only in-frame clones and misses some; the assay was immunoSEQ multiplex PCR. The table shows about 66,000 clones, with about 97% occurring only once. The sample was T cells isolated from PBMCs. The receptor was isolated from a human donor in good health.

The CDR3 nucleotides read TGTGCCAGCAGTATGCCCCCAAAGTTGAGGGGGCTGTACAATGAGCAGTTCTTC. Translation: CASSMPPKLRGLYNEQFF. The V and J genes are TRBV5-6 and TRBJ2-1, with TRBD1 matching over 7 bases. Looked up from germline, CDR1 is SGHDT and CDR2 is YYEEEE. The V gene end was trimmed by 5 bases and the J gene end by 4 bases; junction bases not matched to a gene: 18. CDR3 size: 18 residues.